Listed below are T cell receptor beta chains from one sample, sequenced in a study of Graves' ophthalmopathy and Graves' hyperthyroidism. TCRdb re-called the multiplex PCR reads with MiXCR, one entry per CDR3 protein. This table has hundreds of thousands of distinct CDR3 sequences, 21% appearing once. Sequenced: peripheral blood. These receptors were collected from a woman under 30 with stable Graves' hyperthyroidism. The CDR3 runs from the conserved cysteine through the conserved F or W. D genes are given only for firm matches. Clone size is stated in some rows and not others, as once, few, many or a class when expanded.

j_gene: TRBJ1-1; d_gene: TRBD1; v_gene: TRBV12-3/TRBV12-4; abundance: NA; CDR3aa: CASTFGTAHTEAFF; CDR3nt: TGTGCCAGCACCTTCGGGACAGCCCACACTGAAGCTTTCTTT
j_gene: TRBJ1-2; d_gene: NA; v_gene: TRBV5-1; abundance: NA; CDR3aa: CASSLGHLRYGYTF; CDR3nt: TGCGCCAGCAGCTTGGGACACCTTCGCTATGGCTACACCTTC
j_gene: TRBJ2-7; d_gene: TRBD2; v_gene: TRBV10-2; abundance: many; CDR3aa: CASSEGLASNGYEQYF; CDR3nt: TGCGCCAGCAGTGAGGGACTAGCGTCAAACGGGTACGAGCAGTACTTC
j_gene: TRBJ2-5; d_gene: TRBD2; v_gene: TRBV11-2; abundance: NA; CDR3aa: CASSSGLAETQYF; CDR3nt: TGTGCCAGCAGCTCCGGACTAGCGGAGACCCAGTACTTC
j_gene: TRBJ2-2; d_gene: NA; v_gene: TRBV5-1; abundance: NA; CDR3aa: CASSLDAGDTGELFF; CDR3nt: TGCGCCAGCAGCTTAGATGCGGGTGACACCGGGGAGCTGTTTTTT
j_gene: TRBJ2-7; d_gene: NA; v_gene: TRBV6-2/TRBV6-3; abundance: NA; CDR3aa: CASIPSPGVTGGSGYEQYF; CDR3nt: TGTGCCAGCATTCCCTCCCCCGGGGTAACAGGCGGTAGTGGCTACGAGCAGTACTTC
j_gene: TRBJ2-5; d_gene: TRBD2; v_gene: TRBV20-1; abundance: NA; CDR3aa: CSARDLAGRQETQYF; CDR3nt: TGCAGTGCTAGGGACCTAGCGGGACGCCAAGAGACCCAGTACTTC
j_gene: TRBJ2-2; d_gene: NA; v_gene: TRBV19; abundance: many; CDR3aa: CASSRGVTGELFF; CDR3nt: TGTGCCAGTTCGAGGGGCGTGACCGGGGAGCTGTTTTTT
j_gene: TRBJ2-7; d_gene: NA; v_gene: TRBV7-9; abundance: many; CDR3aa: CASSLAETNYEQYF; CDR3nt: TGTGCCAGCAGCTTAGCGGAGACCAACTACGAGCAGTACTTC
j_gene: TRBJ1-3; d_gene: TRBD1; v_gene: TRBV2; abundance: many; CDR3aa: CASSEDRGLGNTIYF; CDR3nt: TGTGCCAGCAGTGAAGACAGGGGGCTCGGAAACACCATATATTTT
j_gene: TRBJ2-5; d_gene: NA; v_gene: TRBV4-3; abundance: many; CDR3aa: CASSQDLFQGLETQYF; CDR3nt: TGCGCCAGCAGCCAAGATTTGTTTCAGGGGCTGGAGACCCAGTACTTC
j_gene: TRBJ2-7; d_gene: TRBD2; v_gene: TRBV15; abundance: many; CDR3aa: CATSKPSGRAYEQYF; CDR3nt: TGTGCCACCAGCAAGCCTAGCGGGAGGGCCTACGAGCAGTACTTC
j_gene: TRBJ1-5; d_gene: TRBD1; v_gene: TRBV11-1; abundance: many; CDR3aa: CASSRDRGSSNQPQHF; CDR3nt: TGTGCCAGCAGCAGAGACAGGGGGTCTAGCAATCAGCCCCAGCATTTT
j_gene: TRBJ2-5; d_gene: NA; v_gene: TRBV18; abundance: many; CDR3aa: CASSQTPQETQYF; CDR3nt: TGTGCCAGCTCCCAGACGCCCCAAGAGACCCAGTACTTC
j_gene: TRBJ1-1; d_gene: TRBD1; v_gene: TRBV7-2; abundance: many; CDR3aa: CASSLGRTGRKPFF; CDR3nt: TGTGCCAGCAGCTTAGGGCGGACAGGGAGGAAACCTTTCTTT
j_gene: TRBJ2-7; d_gene: NA; v_gene: TRBV20-1; abundance: many; CDR3aa: CSAQGYSGYEQYF; CDR3nt: TGCAGTGCTCAGGGGTACTCCGGTTACGAGCAGTACTTC
j_gene: TRBJ2-7; d_gene: NA; v_gene: TRBV10-3; abundance: many; CDR3aa: CAISEYTSSYEQYF; CDR3nt: TGTGCCATCAGTGAGTACACGAGCTCCTACGAGCAGTACTTC
j_gene: TRBJ2-5; d_gene: TRBD1; v_gene: TRBV18; abundance: many; CDR3aa: CASSPGTAEETQYF; CDR3nt: TGTGCCAGCTCACCTGGGACAGCGGAAGAGACCCAGTACTTC
j_gene: TRBJ1-2; d_gene: TRBD1; v_gene: TRBV6-5; abundance: many; CDR3aa: CASSFHTGGANGYTF; CDR3nt: TGTGCCAGCAGTTTCCACACAGGGGGCGCGAATGGCTACACCTTC
j_gene: TRBJ2-4; d_gene: NA; v_gene: TRBV4-2; abundance: NA; CDR3aa: CASSQGGGVGVTKNIQYF; CDR3nt: TGTGCCAGCAGCCAAGGCGGTGGGGTAGGGGTGACCAAAAACATTCAGTACTTC
j_gene: TRBJ2-7; d_gene: NA; v_gene: TRBV6-5; abundance: many; CDR3aa: CASSNDGSYEQYF; CDR3nt: TGTGCCAGCAGTAACGACGGATCCTACGAGCAGTACTTC
j_gene: TRBJ1-2; d_gene: NA; v_gene: TRBV6-1; abundance: many; CDR3aa: CASSEAKGLDGYTF; CDR3nt: TGTGCCAGCAGTGAAGCTAAGGGTCTCGATGGCTACACCTTC
j_gene: TRBJ2-2; d_gene: NA; v_gene: TRBV7-9; abundance: many; CDR3aa: CASSGASGANGELFF; CDR3nt: TGTGCCAGCAGCGGAGCGTCGGGGGCAAACGGGGAGCTGTTTTTT
j_gene: TRBJ1-2; d_gene: NA; v_gene: TRBV4-1; abundance: many; CDR3aa: CASSPPTGRYGYTF; CDR3nt: TGCGCCAGCAGCCCCCCGACAGGTCGCTATGGCTACACCTTC
j_gene: TRBJ1-2; d_gene: TRBD1; v_gene: TRBV3-1; abundance: NA; CDR3aa: CASSPHRGNYGYTF; CDR3nt: TGTGCCAGCAGCCCCCACAGGGGTAACTATGGCTACACCTTC
j_gene: TRBJ2-2; d_gene: NA; v_gene: TRBV29-1; abundance: many; CDR3aa: CSVERAENTGELFF; CDR3nt: TGCAGCGTTGAAAGGGCAGAAAACACCGGGGAGCTGTTTTTT
j_gene: TRBJ1-2; d_gene: NA; v_gene: TRBV12-3/TRBV12-4; abundance: few; CDR3aa: CASHEKSRYYGYTF; CDR3nt: TGTGCCAGCCACGAGAAGTCCAGGTACTATGGCTACACCTTC
j_gene: TRBJ1-2; d_gene: NA; v_gene: TRBV7-2; abundance: NA; CDR3aa: CASSTDSRYGYTF; CDR3nt: TGTGCCAGCAGCACGGACAGTCGCTATGGCTACACCTTC
j_gene: TRBJ1-2; d_gene: TRBD1; v_gene: TRBV7-9; abundance: many; CDR3aa: CASSLAGQADYGYTF; CDR3nt: TGCGCCAGCAGCTTAGCCGGACAGGCTGACTATGGCTACACCTTC
j_gene: TRBJ1-2; d_gene: TRBD1; v_gene: TRBV5-1; abundance: NA; CDR3aa: CASRRDTGGYGYTF; CDR3nt: TGCGCCAGCAGGCGTGACACAGGGGGCTATGGCTACACCTTC
j_gene: TRBJ2-7; d_gene: NA; v_gene: TRBV11-2; abundance: many; CDR3aa: CASSPRPAGEQYF; CDR3nt: TGTGCCAGCAGCCCCCGACCGGCGGGGGAGCAGTACTTC
j_gene: TRBJ1-1; d_gene: NA; v_gene: TRBV29-1; abundance: many; CDR3aa: CSVGDSTNEAFF; CDR3nt: TGCAGCGTTGGCGACAGCACGAATGAAGCTTTCTTT
j_gene: TRBJ2-7; d_gene: NA; v_gene: TRBV7-6; abundance: many; CDR3aa: CASSLESGKVGEQYF; CDR3nt: TGTGCCAGCAGCTTAGAGTCGGGAAAGGTGGGCGAGCAGTACTTC
j_gene: TRBJ2-4; d_gene: NA; v_gene: TRBV6-2/TRBV6-3; abundance: NA; CDR3aa: CASSPARVKNIQYF; CDR3nt: TGTGCCAGCAGCCCAGCGAGGGTCAAAAACATTCAGTACTTC
j_gene: TRBJ2-5; d_gene: TRBD2; v_gene: TRBV7-9; abundance: many; CDR3aa: CASSLVSGRASETQYF; CDR3nt: TGTGCCAGCAGCTTAGTTAGCGGGAGGGCCTCGGAGACCCAGTACTTC
j_gene: TRBJ1-5; d_gene: TRBD1; v_gene: TRBV6-1; abundance: many; CDR3aa: CASTTGVDNQPQHF; CDR3nt: TGTGCCAGCACCACAGGGGTTGACAATCAGCCCCAGCATTTT
j_gene: TRBJ2-5; d_gene: TRBD1; v_gene: TRBV20-1; abundance: many; CDR3aa: CSARRTGEVETQYF; CDR3nt: TGCAGTGCTAGAAGGACAGGGGAGGTGGAGACCCAGTACTTC
j_gene: TRBJ1-1; d_gene: TRBD1; v_gene: TRBV20-1; abundance: NA; CDR3aa: CSARARDRGTEAFF; CDR3nt: TGCAGTGCTAGAGCCCGGGACAGGGGCACTGAAGCTTTCTTT
j_gene: TRBJ1-2; d_gene: NA; v_gene: TRBV6-2/TRBV6-3; abundance: NA; CDR3aa: CASTAQRDGYTF; CDR3nt: TGTGCCAGCACCGCCCAAAGGGATGGCTACACCTTC
j_gene: TRBJ1-3; d_gene: TRBD1; v_gene: TRBV27; abundance: many; CDR3aa: CASSLPGQANSGNTIYF; CDR3nt: TGTGCCAGCAGTTTACCGGGACAGGCTAACTCTGGAAACACCATATATTTT
j_gene: TRBJ1-6; d_gene: NA; v_gene: TRBV30; abundance: few; CDR3aa: CAWSVRGPMNSPLHF; CDR3nt: TGTGCCTGGAGTGTACGGGGGCCGATGAATTCACCCCTCCACTTT
j_gene: TRBJ2-2; d_gene: NA; v_gene: TRBV12-3/TRBV12-4; abundance: few; CDR3aa: CASSLTRRPGELFF; CDR3nt: TGTGCCAGCAGTTTAACTAGGAGGCCGGGGGAGCTGTTTTTT
j_gene: TRBJ2-5; d_gene: NA; v_gene: TRBV7-2; abundance: many; CDR3aa: CASSLKTGTWGETQYF; CDR3nt: TGTGCCAGCAGCTTGAAGACAGGGACTTGGGGGGAGACCCAGTACTTC
j_gene: TRBJ1-2; d_gene: TRBD1; v_gene: TRBV7-9; abundance: many; CDR3aa: CASSPDRVDIYGYTF; CDR3nt: TGTGCCAGCAGCCCAGACAGGGTAGATATCTATGGCTACACCTTC
j_gene: TRBJ1-5; d_gene: NA; v_gene: TRBV28; abundance: NA; CDR3aa: CASSKQGGENQPQHF; CDR3nt: TGTGCCAGCAGCAAACAGGGAGGGGAAAATCAGCCCCAGCATTTT